Below, one T cell receptor beta chain is given with its context. No antigen is known for it. V was clipped by 5 bases and J by 5 bases, with 17 bases between them. This CDR3 has 14 residues. Germline loops: CDR1 SGHRS, CDR2 YFSETQ. This specimen comes from a study of CD8 T cells in Susac syndrome. Random hexamers served to reverse transcribe about 0.5 to 1 ug RNA. TCRdb passed the immunoSEQ multiplex PCR reads through MiXCR, listing each CDR3 protein once. The sample lists 90,000 to 150,000 distinct CDR3 sequences, 85% to 95% occurring once. Regarding the study as a whole: The TCR sequencing and HLA analysis in the study involved a relatively small number of individuals, as the study acknowledged.

This receptor was taken from a human donor in good health. Sequencing was performed on CD8+ T cells from PBMCs. The chain uses TRBV5-1 and TRBJ2-7; D remains unclear. CDR3 sequence reads: CASSETPSSDEQYF. The CDR3 region has the DNA TGCGCCAGCAGTGAGACCCCGTCCTCGGACGAGCAGTACTTC.